A single sample is the source of the 2 T cell receptor beta chains below, sequenced in a study of long-term antiretroviral therapy in people with HIV. This was the immunoSEQ v3.0 assay at survey level. Assay: immunoSEQ multiplex PCR; the TCRdb copy retains only in-frame clones and omits some. The table has 15,000 to 20,000 clones, 90% to 95% seen once. The sample was unsorted PBMCs, taken around 10 years after starting antiretroviral therapy. The receptors stem from a man aged 25-45 years with HIV.

This chain links TRBV7-3 with TRBJ1-1; D possibly corresponds to TRBD1 (5 bases). Trimming stripped 5 bases from V and 2 bases from J, with 9 bases between. The CDR3 covers 13 residues. CDR1 and CDR2 from the germline V gene are SGHTA and FQGTGA. The CDR3 DNA follows: TGTGCCAGCAGCCCAGGACACAACACTGAAGCTTTCTTT. Translated, it gives CASSPGHNTEAFF.

The chain employs TRBV9 and TRBJ2-5; 7 nucleotides agree with TRBD2. The CDR3 covers 13 residues. From germline, CDR1 is SGDLS and CDR2 YYNGEE. V lost 3 bases, J lost 2 bases, and 1 base stayed unmatched. The CDR3 sequence is CASSGGGQETQYF. Written as DNA, the CDR3 is TGTGCCAGCAGCGGCGGGGGTCAAGAGACCCAGTACTTC. The variable domain in full, completed from reference TRBV9 and TRBJ2-5, reads DSGVTQTPKHLITATGQRVTLRCSPRSGDLSVYWYQQSLDQGLQFLIQYYNGEERAKGNILERFSAQQFPDLHSELNLSSLELGDSALYFCASSGGGQETQYFGPGTRLLVL.